This TCR beta chain is drawn from a study of cytomegalovirus exposure and HLA in healthy donors. The V end lost 0 bases, the J end lost 0 bases, and 16 bases lay between the germline ends. The CDR3 covers 18 residues. CDR1 SGHTA and CDR2 FQGNSA come from the germline V gene. Researchers ran the PCR with 60 Vbeta and 13 Jbeta primers. The table came from immunoSEQ multiplex PCR; TCRdb's copy has only in-frame clones and leaves some out. The sample yields over 150,000 clones, about 85% seen once. The origin of this receptor is a man between 25 and 39 years old in good health and CMV-seropositive. The V call is TRBV7-2, the J call TRBJ2-3; D unresolved. The sequenced sample consisted of PBMCs. CDR3 nucleotide sequence: TGTGCCAGCAGCTTAGCGCGGTCGGGTCCCATTAGCACAGATACGCAGTATTTT. It specifies CASSLARSGPISTDTQYF.